The 26 T cell receptor beta chains reported below all come from one sample, sequenced in a study of CD8 T cells in ankylosing spondylitis. MiXCR, applied by TCRdb to the 5' RACE reads, yields one record per CDR3 protein. The table records 200,000 to 250,000 distinct CDR3 sequences, about 11% of them present only once. The sample taken for sequencing was blood, either unsorted or a sorted T cell fraction (not recorded which). All receptors come from a male donor with ankylosing spondylitis or in good health (not recorded which).

The rearrangement uses TRBV29-1 and TRBJ2-7; TRBD1 aligns across 8 bases. Germline V gene sequence: CDR1 SQVTM, CDR2 ANQGSEA. This CDR3 spans 13 amino acids. As DNA, the CDR3 is TGCAGTGCTGAATCAGGGGGCGGATACGAGCAGTACTTC. This sequence encodes CSAESGGGYEQYF.

This clonotype has a count of ten or more. The rearrangement uses TRBV9 and TRBJ2-5; 7 nucleotides match TRBD1. This CDR3 comprises 13 residues. Germline CDR1 and CDR2: SGDLS and YYNGEE. Unmatched junction bases numbered 6, after V lost 3 bases and J lost 7 bases. This CDR3 reads CASSADRPGTQYF. DNA of the CDR3: TGTGCCAGCAGCGCGGACAGGCCGGGGACCCAGTACTTC. The variable domain in full, with the rest retrieved from reference TRBV9 and TRBJ2-5, is DSGVTQTPKHLITATGQRVTLRCSPRSGDLSVYWYQQSLDQGLQFLIQYYNGEERAKGNILERFSAQQFPDLHSELNLSSLELGDSALYFCASSADRPGTQYFGPGTRLLVL.

This clonotype was detected ten times or more. This chain links TRBV7-9 with TRBJ2-1, with unresolved D. V was clipped by 1 base and J by 10 bases, with 11 bases between them. The CDR3 has 13 amino acids. Germline CDR1 reads SEHNR; CDR2 reads FQNEAQ (reference sequence). CDR3 in amino acids: CASSLGGYGEQFF. The CDR3 DNA is TGTGCCAGCAGCTTAGGTGGATACGGGGAGCAGTTCTTC.

The V call is TRBV2, the J call TRBJ2-1; weak D call: TRBD1 (5 bases). Trimming cost V 5 bases and J 5 bases, with 13 bases left between them. The CDR3 is 14 amino acids. Looked up from germline, CDR1 is SNHLY and CDR2 is FYNNEI. The CDR3 sequence is CASSLGVLDNEQFF. The CDR3 DNA follows: TGTGCCAGCAGTCTAGGGGTGTTAGACAATGAGCAGTTCTTC.

The chain couples TRBV7-9 to TRBJ2-5; the D gene could be TRBD1 or TRBD2 (6 bases each). CDR3 size: 15 residues. Germline CDR1 SEHNR, CDR2 FQNEAQ (reference sequence). Deletions cut 5 bases from V and 4 bases from J, with 17 bases between. CDR3 sequence reads: CASSPVGGLGETQYF. The CDR3 region has the DNA TGTGCCAGCAGCCCTGTAGGGGGGCTTGGAGAGACCCAGTACTTC.

This clonotype was found many times. The chain links TRBV3-1 to TRBJ2-7; unclear D gene. The CDR3 covers 15 residues. CDR1 is LGHDT and CDR2 is YNNKEL in the germline V gene (reference sequence). V was shortened by 0 bases and J by 5 bases, with 14 bases between the two germline ends. The CDR3 region is CASSQEVPGSNEQYF. The CDR3 coding sequence is TGTGCCAGCAGCCAAGAAGTACCAGGTAGCAACGAGCAGTACTTC.

This clonotype was seen repeatedly, ten times or more. The chain couples TRBV12-3 or TRBV12-4 to TRBJ2-1, with no clear D. This CDR3 is built from 14 residues. V lost 7 bases to trimming and J lost 7 bases, with 17 bases between them. CDR3 residues: CASKKERQRNEQFF. The CDR3 DNA sequence: TGTGCCAGCAAAAAGGAGAGGCAGAGAAATGAGCAGTTCTTC.

This clonotype was seen many times. This rearrangement joins TRBV5-1 to TRBJ2-1; possibly TRBD1 or TRBD2 for D (5 bases each). This CDR3 has 15 amino acids. Trimming shortened V by 0 bases and J by 10 bases, and 17 bases separated the two germline ends. Per germline, CDR1 SGHRS and CDR2 YFSETQ. The CDR3 DNA is TGCGCCAGCAGCTTGGAGCTAGCAGGGCCTTACGAGCAGTTCTTC. Encoded protein: CASSLELAGPYEQFF.

The rearrangement links TRBV7-3 to TRBJ1-1, with 9 bases that match TRBD1. The CDR3 runs to 16 residues. V lost 5 bases to trimming and J lost 2 bases; unmatched junction nucleotides: 9. Germline CDR1 and CDR2: SGHTA and FQGTGA. The CDR3 DNA follows: TGTGCCAGCAGCCCACACCGGGACAGGGTCAACACTGAAGCTTTCTTT. Protein sequence: CASSPHRDRVNTEAFF.

This clonotype was recorded many times. CDR3: CASSLAFQSSTDTQYF. The CDR3 DNA sequence: TGCGCCAGCAGCTTGGCCTTCCAGTCCTCCACAGATACGCAGTATTTT. The chain combines TRBV5-1 with TRBJ2-3; D is unresolved. The CDR3 extends over 16 amino acids. CDR1 SGHRS and CDR2 YFSETQ come from the germline V gene. Trimming took off 0 bases at V and 2 bases at J, with 13 bases between the two ends.

This clonotype was recorded at least ten times. The gene calls are TRBV28 and TRBJ2-7; TRBD1 agrees at 9 bases. CDR1 is MDHEN, CDR2 SYDVKM, per germline. The CDR3 totals 17 residues. With 6 bases clipped from V and 3 bases from J, the junction kept 15 bases outside the gene matches. For the CDR3, the DNA is TGTGCCAGCAGACCTCTACTGGACAGGGGAGAAAACTACGAGCAGTACTTC. It codes for CASRPLLDRGENYEQYF.

This clonotype was detected many times. The chain carries TRBV28 and TRBJ1-5, with 8 bases aligning to TRBD1. The CDR3 length is 14 residues. Trimming took 6 bases from V and 7 from J; bases not matched to a gene: 8. Germline V CDR1 and CDR2: MDHEN, SYDVKM. CDR3: CASRDTGGLQPQHF. CDR3 in DNA: TGTGCCAGCAGAGATACAGGGGGGTTACAGCCCCAGCATTTT. Variable domain in full (rest from reference TRBV28 and TRBJ1-5): DVKVTQSSRYLVKRTGEKVFLECVQDMDHENMFWYRQDPGLGLRLIYFSYDVKMKEKGDIPEGYSVSREKKERFSLILESASTNQTSMYLCASRDTGGLQPQHFGDGTRLSIL.

The CDR3 nucleotides read TGTGCCAGCCAATCCCGGGACCCTACCTACGAGCAGTACTTC. It yields the protein CASQSRDPTYEQYF. The chain couples TRBV27 to TRBJ2-7; D could derive from TRBD1 or TRBD2 (5 bases each). From germline, CDR1 is MNHEY and CDR2 SMNVEV (reference sequence). Trimming took off 8 bases at V and 2 bases at J, with 16 bases between the two ends. The CDR3 runs to 14 residues.

V and J are TRBV30 and TRBJ2-5; 7 bases fit TRBD1. Per germline, CDR1 GTSNPN and CDR2 SVGIG (reference sequence). The CDR3 totals 15 residues. Trimming took 6 bases from V and 3 from J; bases not matched to a gene: 13. The CDR3 DNA reads as TGTGCCTGCCTATTCCGGGACAGAGGGGAAGAGACCCAGTACTTC. Encoded protein: CACLFRDRGEETQYF.

This chain links TRBV7-9 with TRBJ2-1, with a tentative D call TRBD2 (6 bases). V was cut by 6 bases and J by 0 bases, with 9 bases left in between. The germline V gene has CDR1 SEHNR and CDR2 FQNEAQ (reference sequence). The CDR3 sequence is 14 residues long. The CDR3 region has the DNA TGTGCCAGCAGGGCGGGGCTCTCCTACAATGAGCAGTTCTTC. It specifies CASRAGLSYNEQFF.

In this sample, this clonotype turned up many times. The chain employs TRBV20-1 and TRBJ1-1; no definite D call. The CDR3 has 12 residues. Deletions cut 3 bases from V and 1 base from J, with 6 bases between. The germline V gene has CDR1 DFQATT and CDR2 SNEGSKA (reference sequence). Here the CDR3 DNA reads TGCAGTGCTAGTCAGGAGAACACTGAAGCTTTCTTT. The encoded protein is CSASQENTEAFF.

This clonotype has more than one count but fewer than ten. The chain recombines TRBV18 with TRBJ1-5, with 9 bases that match TRBD1. CDR1 is KGHSH, CDR2 LQKENI, per germline. The trim removed 0 bases at V and 4 bases at J, leaving 4 bases unmatched. The CDR3 runs to 16 residues. CDR3 sequence (DNA): TGTGCCAGCTCACCACCCGACAGGGGGTATAATCAGCCCCAGCATTTT. It encodes CASSPPDRGYNQPQHF.

The CDR3 protein is CAISESREDGYTF. The CDR3 DNA reads as TGTGCCATCAGTGAGTCGAGAGAGGATGGCTACACCTTC. This chain joins TRBV10-3 and TRBJ1-2; D unclear. The V end lost 0 bases, the J end lost 6 bases, and 8 bases lay between the germline ends. In germline, CDR1 is ENHRY, CDR2 SYGVKD. The CDR3 extends over 13 amino acids.

The sample holds many counts of this clonotype. This chain connects TRBV20-1 to TRBJ2-3, with D tentatively TRBD1 or TRBD2 (7 bases each). Germline V gene lookup returns CDR1 DFQATT and CDR2 SNEGSKA (reference sequence). V was cut by 5 bases and J by 1 base, with 19 bases left in between. The CDR3 is 16 amino acids. The CDR3 DNA follows: TGCAGTGCTCCAACCCGGGGAGGGGGCCGCACAGATACGCAGTATTTT. Translating gives CSAPTRGGGRTDTQYF.

J is TRBJ2-7 and V is TRBV6-5, with no clear D. Germline V gives CDR1 MNHEY, CDR2 SVGAGI. V shed 8 bases and J shed 1 base, with 18 bases lying between them. There are 15 residues in the CDR3. Here the CDR3 reads CASGSRSAGSYEQYF. CDR3 in DNA: TGTGCCAGCGGTTCCCGTTCGGCAGGATCCTACGAGCAGTACTTC.

A remark on this clonotype: Just one base apart from a much larger clone, this may be a read error. This chain joins TRBV5-1 and TRBJ1-2; D unclear. Trimming took 0 bases from V and 4 from J, leaving 13 bases between them. The germline V gene has CDR1 SGHRS and CDR2 YFSETQ. The CDR3 runs 15 residues. CDR3 residues: CASSLAPSESYGYTF. Written as DNA, the CDR3 is TGCGCCAGCAGCTTGGCCCCTTCAGAGAGCTATGGCTACACCTTC.

This clonotype was counted a few times. The rearrangement links TRBV11-2 to TRBJ2-2; D call uncertain. This CDR3 has 13 residues. V lost 1 base and J lost 6, with 6 bases in between. Germline V gene sequence: CDR1 SGHAT, CDR2 FQNNGV. The CDR3 nucleotides are TGTGCCAGCAGCTTAGGACGTTCCGGGGAGCTGTTTTTT. Amino acid sequence: CASSLGRSGELFF.

In this sample, this clonotype turned up many times. The chain recombines TRBV9 with TRBJ2-2; D is possibly TRBD2 (6 bases). Trimming took 6 bases from V and 5 from J, leaving 14 bases between them. The CDR3 is made up of 14 amino acids. Germline values: CDR1 SGDLS, CDR2 YYNGEE. CDR3 residues: CASNLDRGTGELFF. The CDR3 nucleotides read TGTGCCAGCAACTTAGACCGGGGGACCGGGGAGCTGTTTTTT.

This clonotype showed up just a few times. The chain employs TRBV11-1 and TRBJ2-7, with 9 bases aligning to TRBD2. CDR3 length equals 18 residues. From germline, CDR1 is SGHAT and CDR2 FQDESV (reference sequence). The V segment lost 3 bases and the J segment 3 bases; nucleotides outside the gene matches: 15. CDR3 amino acids: CASSLASGVQQTIYEQYF. The CDR3 DNA reads TGTGCCAGCAGCTTGGCTAGCGGGGTCCAACAGACTATCTACGAGCAGTACTTC.

The chain joins TRBV5-1 to TRBJ2-2, with D tentatively TRBD2 (5 bases). Germline CDR1 and CDR2: SGHRS and YFSETQ. V lost 4 bases, J lost 4 bases, and 11 bases lay in between. This CDR3 is built from 14 residues. The CDR3 loop reads CASSPIAGTGELFF. In DNA form, the CDR3 reads TGCGCCAGCAGCCCGATCGCGGGCACCGGGGAGCTGTTTTTT.

This clonotype occurred a few times. The rearrangement uses TRBV9 and TRBJ1-5; the D is unclear. V was pared by 0 bases and J by 6 bases, with 10 bases between. The CDR3 contains 14 residues. Germline V gene lookup returns CDR1 SGDLS and CDR2 YYNGEE. The CDR3 nucleotides read TGTGCCAGCAGCGTAGGTGGCACCGGTCAGCCCCAGCATTTT. It encodes CASSVGGTGQPQHF.